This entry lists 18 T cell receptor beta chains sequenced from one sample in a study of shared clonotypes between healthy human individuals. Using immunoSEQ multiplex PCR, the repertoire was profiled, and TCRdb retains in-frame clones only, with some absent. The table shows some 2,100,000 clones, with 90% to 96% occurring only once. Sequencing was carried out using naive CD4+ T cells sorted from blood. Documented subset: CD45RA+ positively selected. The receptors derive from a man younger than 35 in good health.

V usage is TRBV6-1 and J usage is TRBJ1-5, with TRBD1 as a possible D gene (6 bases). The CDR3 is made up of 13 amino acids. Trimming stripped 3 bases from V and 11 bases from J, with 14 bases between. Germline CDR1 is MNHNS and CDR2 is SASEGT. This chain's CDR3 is CASSDPGDESQHF. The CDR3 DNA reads TGTGCCAGCAGTGACCCAGGGGATGAGTCCCAGCATTTT.

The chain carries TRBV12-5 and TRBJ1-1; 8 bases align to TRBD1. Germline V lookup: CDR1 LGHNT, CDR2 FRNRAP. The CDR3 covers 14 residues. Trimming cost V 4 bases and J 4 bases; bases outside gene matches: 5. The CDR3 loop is CASGYADRATEAFF. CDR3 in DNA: TGTGCTAGTGGTTACGCGGACAGGGCCACTGAAGCTTTCTTT.

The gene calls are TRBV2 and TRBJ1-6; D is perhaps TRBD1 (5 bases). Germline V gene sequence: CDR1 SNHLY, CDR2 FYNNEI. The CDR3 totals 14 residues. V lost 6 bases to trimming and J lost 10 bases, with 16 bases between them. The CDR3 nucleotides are TGTGCCAGCAGGGCCTGGGGGGGGAACTCACCCCTCCACTTT. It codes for CASRAWGGNSPLHF.

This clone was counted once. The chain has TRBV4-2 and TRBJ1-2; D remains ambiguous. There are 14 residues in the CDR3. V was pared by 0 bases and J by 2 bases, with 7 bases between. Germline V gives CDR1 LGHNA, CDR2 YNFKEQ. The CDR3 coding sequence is TGTGCCAGCAGCCAAGATCGCCTAAACTATGGCTACACCTTC. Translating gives CASSQDRLNYGYTF.

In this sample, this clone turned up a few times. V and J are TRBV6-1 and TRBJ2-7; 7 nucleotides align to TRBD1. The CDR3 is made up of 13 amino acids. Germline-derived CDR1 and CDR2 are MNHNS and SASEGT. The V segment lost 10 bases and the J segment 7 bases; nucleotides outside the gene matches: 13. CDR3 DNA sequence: TGTGCCACCATAGGAGTCAGGGGGAGTGAGCAGTACTTC. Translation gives CATIGVRGSEQYF.

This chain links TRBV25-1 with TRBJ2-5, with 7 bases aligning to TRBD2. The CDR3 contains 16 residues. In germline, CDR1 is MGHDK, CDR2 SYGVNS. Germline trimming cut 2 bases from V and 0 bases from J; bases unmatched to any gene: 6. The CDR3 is CASSEAAAGDQETQYF. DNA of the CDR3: TGTGCCAGCAGTGAAGCCGCGGCGGGGGACCAAGAGACCCAGTACTTC.

The CDR3 loop reads CASSENAQETQYF. The DNA for the CDR3 is TGCGCCAGCAGTGAGAACGCCCAAGAGACCCAGTACTTC. The chain uses TRBV10-1 and TRBJ2-5; D unclear. This CDR3 spans 13 amino acids. Trimming took off 2 bases at V and 1 base at J, with 5 bases between the two ends. CDR1 and CDR2 (germline): WNHNN, SYGVQD (reference sequence).

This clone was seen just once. Here the CDR3 DNA reads TGTGCCAGCAGCGCGGAGGGGATCGGGAACTACGAGCAGTACTTC. Its translation: CASSAEGIGNYEQYF. This rearrangement joins TRBV9 to TRBJ2-7; D might be TRBD2 (6 bases). The CDR3 runs 15 residues. CDR1 is SGDLS and CDR2 is YYNGEE in the germline V gene. Trimming took 3 bases from V and 3 from J, leaving 16 bases between them. Full variable domain (remainder filled in from reference TRBV9 and TRBJ2-7): DSGVTQTPKHLITATGQRVTLRCSPRSGDLSVYWYQQSLDQGLQFLIQYYNGEERAKGNILERFSAQQFPDLHSELNLSSLELGDSALYFCASSAEGIGNYEQYFGPGTRLTVT.

CDR3 protein: CAWSVTGIWYEQYF. CDR3 in DNA: TGTGCCTGGAGTGTAACAGGGATTTGGTACGAGCAGTACTTC. The rearrangement joins TRBV30 to TRBJ2-7, with D possibly TRBD1 on 6 matching bases. This CDR3 region has 14 residues. Trimming removed 0 bases from V and 4 bases from J, with 13 bases in between. Germline V gene lookup returns CDR1 GTSNPN and CDR2 SVGIG (reference sequence).

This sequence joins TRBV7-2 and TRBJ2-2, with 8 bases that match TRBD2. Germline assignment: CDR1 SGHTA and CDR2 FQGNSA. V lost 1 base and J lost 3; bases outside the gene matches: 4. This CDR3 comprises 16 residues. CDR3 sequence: CASSLVSGRDTGELFF. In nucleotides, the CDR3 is TGTGCCAGCAGCTTAGTCAGCGGGAGAGACACCGGGGAGCTGTTTTTT.

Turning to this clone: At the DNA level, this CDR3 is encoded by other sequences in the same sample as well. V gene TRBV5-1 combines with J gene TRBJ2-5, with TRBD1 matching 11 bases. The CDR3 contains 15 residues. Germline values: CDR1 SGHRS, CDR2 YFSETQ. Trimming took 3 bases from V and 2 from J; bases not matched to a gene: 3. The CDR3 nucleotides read TGCGCCAGCAGCTCCGGGACAGGGGGACAAGAGACCCAGTACTTC. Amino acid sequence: CASSSGTGGQETQYF.

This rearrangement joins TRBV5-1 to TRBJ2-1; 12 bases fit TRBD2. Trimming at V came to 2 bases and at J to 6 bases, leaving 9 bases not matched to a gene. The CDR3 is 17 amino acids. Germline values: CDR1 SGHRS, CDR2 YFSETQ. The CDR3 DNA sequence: TGCGCCAGCAGCTTACCCCCGGGACTAGCGGGTTCCAATGAGCAGTTCTTC. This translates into CASSLPPGLAGSNEQFF.

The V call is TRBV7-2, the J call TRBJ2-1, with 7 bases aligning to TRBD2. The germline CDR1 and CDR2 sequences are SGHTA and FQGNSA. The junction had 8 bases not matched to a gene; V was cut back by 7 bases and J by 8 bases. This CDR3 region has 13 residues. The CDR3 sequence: CASTPGAGDEQFF. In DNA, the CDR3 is TGTGCCAGCACTCCTGGGGCGGGAGATGAGCAGTTCTTC.

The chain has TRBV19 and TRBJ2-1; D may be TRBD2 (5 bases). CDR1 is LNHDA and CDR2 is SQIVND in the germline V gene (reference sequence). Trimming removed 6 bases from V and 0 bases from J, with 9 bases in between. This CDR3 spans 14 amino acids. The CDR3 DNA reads TGTGCCAGTAGGAGAGGGAGCTCCTACAATGAGCAGTTCTTC. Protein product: CASRRGSSYNEQFF.

CDR3 amino acids: CASSFSGGVGHEQYF. The CDR3, as DNA: TGTGCCAGCAGCTTTAGCGGGGGGGTTGGACACGAGCAGTACTTC. The chain links TRBV7-9 to TRBJ2-7; 11 nucleotides match TRBD2. The J segment lost 5 bases and the V segment lost 3 bases, leaving 6 bases of the junction unmatched. The CDR3 is 15 residues long. Germline CDR1 is SEHNR and CDR2 is FQNEAQ (reference sequence).

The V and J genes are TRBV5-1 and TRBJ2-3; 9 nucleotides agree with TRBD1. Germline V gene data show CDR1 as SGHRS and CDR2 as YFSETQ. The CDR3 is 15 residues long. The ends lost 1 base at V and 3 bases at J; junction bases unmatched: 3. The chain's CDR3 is CASSLQGTGTDTQYF. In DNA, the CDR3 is TGCGCCAGCAGCTTGCAAGGGACAGGGACAGATACGCAGTATTTT.

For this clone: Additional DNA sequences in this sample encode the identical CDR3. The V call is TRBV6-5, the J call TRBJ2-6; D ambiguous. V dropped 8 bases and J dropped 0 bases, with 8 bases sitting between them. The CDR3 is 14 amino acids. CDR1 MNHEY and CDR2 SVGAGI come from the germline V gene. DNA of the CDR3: TGTGCCAGCGGGCGGAGCTCTGGGGCCAACGTCCTGACTTTC. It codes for CASGRSSGANVLTF.

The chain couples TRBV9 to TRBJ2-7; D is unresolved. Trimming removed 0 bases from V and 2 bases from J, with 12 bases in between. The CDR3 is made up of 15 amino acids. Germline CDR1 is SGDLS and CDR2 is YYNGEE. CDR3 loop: CASSVDQRSTYEQYF. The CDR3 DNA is TGTGCCAGCAGCGTAGACCAACGGTCCACCTACGAGCAGTACTTC.